Included here is one T cell receptor (beta chain) sequence, with context. What it binds is unknown. This entry comes from a study of cytomegalovirus exposure and HLA in healthy donors. Notes on the study in general: Sequencing depth across donors, presence/absence analyses assumed, was roughly uniform. In a later analysis, at a false discovery rate of 0.05, under 20,000 TCR beta sequences matched HLA alleles. About 87% or about 30% of the time was how often most TCR beta V segments were productive, according to an earlier analysis.

Amplification used 60 Vbeta primers and 13 Jbeta primers. TCRdb's copy holds only in-frame clones and misses some; the assay was immunoSEQ multiplex PCR. The table shows 75,000 to 100,000 clones, with around 82% occurring only once. The V and J ends lost 1 base and 5 bases respectively, with 8 bases between them. The germline V gene encodes CDR1 KGHSH and CDR2 LQKENI. The CDR3 totals 13 residues. Sample: PBMCs. The rearrangement uses TRBV18 and TRBJ1-1; no reliable D call. This sequence originates from a man between 35 and 55 years old in good health and CMV-seronegative. CDR3 in DNA: TGTGCCAGCTCACCACTGGGAGGGACTGAAGCTTTCTTT. As protein: CASSPLGGTEAFF.